This TCR beta chain stems from a study of cytomegalovirus exposure and HLA in healthy donors. Broader study findings: CMV serostatus was the only immune exposure information that was available.

A multiplex PCR was run with 60 Vbeta primers and 13 Jbeta primers. Only in-frame clones appear in the TCRdb table, and some are missing; sequencing was by immunoSEQ multiplex PCR. The table includes 110,000 or so clones, under 85% detected once. Concerning this clone itself: What it binds is not known.

Deletions cut 6 bases from V and 0 bases from J, with 8 bases between. Germline assignment: CDR1 SEHNR and CDR2 FQNEAQ (reference sequence). The CDR3 has 14 amino acids. The TCR was taken from a woman aged 45-65 years in good health and CMV-seropositive. V usage is TRBV7-9 and J usage is TRBJ1-4; D unclear. Sequences were obtained from PBMCs. The CDR3 region is CASSNRATNEKLFF. The CDR3 DNA reads as TGTGCCAGCAGTAACAGAGCAACTAATGAAAAACTGTTTTTT.